The present T cell receptor beta chain was sequenced within a study of cytomegalovirus exposure and HLA in healthy donors. Trimming removed 5 bases from V and 5 bases from J; junction bases left unmatched: 19. CDR3 size: 19 residues. Germline V gene data show CDR1 as SGHTS and CDR2 as YDEGEE. PCR primers comprised 60 Vbeta and 13 Jbeta primers. Method: immunoSEQ multiplex PCR; TCRdb's copy keeps in-frame clones and lacks some. The repertoire includes 150,000 to 200,000 clones, around 80% of them detected once, and about 15% sits in the top ten. The receptor was derived from a woman aged 40 to 50 in good health and CMV-seronegative. This chain uses TRBV5-8 with TRBJ2-4, with 10 bases matching TRBD2. The sequenced material came from PBMCs. Here the CDR3 DNA reads TGTGCCAGCAGGCCCGGGACTAGCGCGTATAGTGGTGGTGAAAACATTCAGTACTTC. Its translation: CASRPGTSAYSGGENIQYF. The full variable domain, rest sourced from reference TRBV5-8 and TRBJ2-4, is EAGVTQSPTHLIKTRGQQATLRCSPISGHTSVYWYQQALGLGLQFLLWYDEGEERNRGNFPPRFSGRQFPNYSSELNVNALELEDSALYLCASRPGTSAYSGGENIQYFGAGTRLSVL.